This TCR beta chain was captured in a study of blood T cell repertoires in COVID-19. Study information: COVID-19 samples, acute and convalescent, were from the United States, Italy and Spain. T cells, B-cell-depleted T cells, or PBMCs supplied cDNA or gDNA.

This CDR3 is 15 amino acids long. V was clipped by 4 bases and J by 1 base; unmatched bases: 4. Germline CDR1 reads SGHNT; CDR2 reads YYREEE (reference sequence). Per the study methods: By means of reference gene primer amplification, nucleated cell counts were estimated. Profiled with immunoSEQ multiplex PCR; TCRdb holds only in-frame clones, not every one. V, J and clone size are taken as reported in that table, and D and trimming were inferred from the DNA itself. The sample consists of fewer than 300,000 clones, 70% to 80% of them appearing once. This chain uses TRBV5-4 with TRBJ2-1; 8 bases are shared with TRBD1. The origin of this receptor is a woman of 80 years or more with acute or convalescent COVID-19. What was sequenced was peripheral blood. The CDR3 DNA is TGTGCCAGCAGCCACGGGACAGGATCCTACAATGAGCAGTTCTTC. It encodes CASSHGTGSYNEQFF.